This TCR beta chain was identified during a study of T cell changes during pregnancy in multiple sclerosis. Only in-frame clones appear in the TCRdb table, and some are missing; sequencing was by immunoSEQ multiplex PCR. Of around 70,000 clones listed, 80% to 95% are singletons. The CDR3 is made up of 14 amino acids. V dropped 9 bases and J dropped 2; count of bases not matched to a gene: 10. Germline V gene data show CDR1 as MDHEN and CDR2 as SYDVKM. This receptor was taken from a female donor with multiple sclerosis, enrolled in a pregnancy study. The V gene is TRBV28, the J gene TRBJ2-7; 7 bases match TRBD1. This material consisted of peripheral blood, taken in the second trimester of pregnancy. CDR3 in amino acids: CASFRDSFPYEQYF. Here the CDR3 DNA reads TGTGCCAGTTTCCGGGACAGCTTCCCCTACGAGCAGTACTTC.